A single sample is the source of the 6 T cell receptor beta chains below, sequenced in a study of breast tumors, draining lymph nodes, adjacent tissues. TCRdb re-derived calls from the multiplex PCR reads in MiXCR, one entry per CDR3 protein. The table lists over 200,000 distinct CDR3 sequences, under 35% of them singletons. The lymph nodes were axillary draining lymph nodes from breast cancer patients. Sequencing was carried out using axillary lymph node tissue. Every receptor here comes from a female donor with breast cancer. Some clones in this sample may be carry-over from other donors' samples.

The chain joins TRBV7-2 to TRBJ2-6; D is possibly TRBD2 (6 bases). V lost 5 bases, J lost 1 base, and 15 bases lay in between. Germline assignment: CDR1 SGHTA and CDR2 FQGNSA. The length of the CDR3 is 17 residues. In DNA, the CDR3 is TGTGCCAGCAGCCTCCAGACTAGTCGGTCTGGGGCCAACGTCCTGACTTTC. Translation gives CASSLQTSRSGANVLTF.

This clonotype was counted ten times or more. The genes are TRBV14 and TRBJ2-3; D gene uncertain. The CDR3 consists of 13 residues. The germline CDR1 and CDR2 sequences are SGHDN and FVKESK. Trimming left V 0 bases short and J 8 bases short, with 9 bases between. CDR3 protein: CASSQDLFSTQYF. In nucleotides, the CDR3 is TGTGCCAGCAGCCAAGACCTCTTTTCTACGCAGTATTTT.

V gene TRBV5-1 combines with J gene TRBJ2-5, with D hard to call. V gave up 0 bases and J gave up 1 base, with 7 bases separating them. Germline assignment: CDR1 SGHRS and CDR2 YFSETQ. The CDR3 contains 14 residues. The CDR3 sequence: CASSLGPSQETQYF. The DNA for the CDR3 is TGCGCCAGCAGCTTGGGACCGTCCCAAGAGACCCAGTACTTC.

This sequence joins TRBV7-9 and TRBJ2-7; 10 bases match TRBD1. The CDR3 runs 15 residues. V shed 5 bases and J 3 bases; nucleotides not matched to a gene: 7. Germline values: CDR1 SEHNR, CDR2 FQNEAQ (reference sequence). In DNA, the CDR3 is TGTGCCAGCAGCCGAGGGACAGGGGCGGGCTACGAGCAGTACTTC. It encodes CASSRGTGAGYEQYF.

The chain uses TRBV7-9 and TRBJ2-5, with TRBD2 matching 8 bases. CDR1 and CDR2 (germline): SEHNR, FQNEAQ (reference sequence). The CDR3 runs to 16 residues. V lost 4 bases, J lost 3 bases, and 10 bases stayed unmatched. The DNA for the CDR3 is TGTGCCAGCAGCTATGAGGGCCGGGGGGGAAAAGAGACCCAGTACTTC. Translation: CASSYEGRGGKETQYF.

Worth noting for this clonotype: Since a much larger clone is just one base distant, this may be a read error. This chain uses TRBV5-6 with TRBJ1-2, with D possibly being TRBD1 (6 bases). V lost 6 bases to trimming and J lost 7 bases, with 13 bases between them. CDR1 and CDR2 (germline): SGHDT, YYEEEE. The CDR3 length is 12 residues. This CDR3 reads CASTRTVSGYTF. The CDR3 nucleotides are TGTGCCAGCACTAGGACAGTCTCTGGCTACACCTTC.